Listed here are 3 T cell receptor beta chains from one sample, sequenced in a study of T cells in narcolepsy. Sequenced by immunoSEQ multiplex PCR; TCRdb stores in-frame clones only, minus some. The data show tens of thousands of clones, 55% to 65% seen once. The sequenced sample was memory (CD45RA-) CD4+ T cells from blood. Source of these receptors: a human donor in good health.

This chain links TRBV6-5 with TRBJ2-7; 7 bases map to TRBD1. The CDR3 contains 14 residues. Germline CDR1 reads MNHEY; CDR2 reads SVGAGI. J lost 1 base, V lost 10 bases, and 10 bases had no gene match. The CDR3 coding sequence is TGTGCCATCAGAGGGTGGACAGGATCCTACGAGCAGTACTTC. The encoded protein is CAIRGWTGSYEQYF.

The chain combines TRBV7-9 with TRBJ1-5; D not resolved. Trimming took 6 bases from V and 2 from J, leaving 11 bases between them. CDR1 is SEHNR and CDR2 is FQNEAQ in the germline V gene (reference sequence). The CDR3 covers 14 residues. CDR3 sequence (DNA): TGTGCCAGCAGTACTGACGGGGGCAATCAGCCCCAGCATTTT. The encoded protein is CASSTDGGNQPQHF. The whole variable domain, filled in from reference TRBV7-9 and TRBJ1-5, reads DTGVSQNPRHKITKRGQNVTFRCDPISEHNRLYWYRQTLGQGPEFLTYFQNEAQLEKSRLLSDRFSAERPKGSFSTLEIQRTEQGDSAMYLCASSTDGGNQPQHFGDGTRLSIL.

This rearrangement joins TRBV15 to TRBJ2-1, with D possibly TRBD2 on 5 matching bases. The V end was cut by 5 bases, the J end by 0 bases, with 11 bases between. CDR1 is LNHNV and CDR2 is YYDKDF in the germline V gene (reference sequence). The CDR3 consists of 15 residues. The CDR3 DNA reads as TGTGCCACCAGCTCCCAGCGGAACTCCTACAATGAGCAGTTCTTC. Translating gives CATSSQRNSYNEQFF.